Following are 6 T cell receptor beta chains from one sample sequenced in a study of blood T cell repertoires in COVID-19. Sequencing was performed with immunoSEQ multiplex PCR; in TCRdb, only in-frame clones are kept and a portion is missing. The sample includes about 240,000 clones, about 90% seen only once; the top ten take 6.2%. The sample taken for sequencing was peripheral blood. The receptor set was obtained from a man aged 55 to 70 with acute or convalescent COVID-19.

V is TRBV19 and J is TRBJ2-2; 9 bases are a match to TRBD1. Germline V CDR1 and CDR2: LNHDA, SQIVND (reference sequence). V shed 10 bases and J 1 base; nucleotides not matched to a gene: 13. The CDR3 contains 17 residues. CDR3 nucleotides: TGTGCCACCTCCCGGGACAGGGACCATTTGAACACCGGGGAGCTGTTTTTT. It yields the protein CATSRDRDHLNTGELFF.

The chain has TRBV3-1 (or the pseudogene TRBV3-2) and TRBJ2-7; 8 bases line up with TRBD2. V trimming: 3 bases; J trimming: 12 bases; junction bases outside the gene matches: 4. The CDR3 extends over 11 amino acids. Germline V gene data show CDR1 as LGHDT and CDR2 as YNNKEL (reference sequence). DNA for the CDR3: TGTGCCAGCAGCCAGAGCGGGAGTTGGTACTTC. It encodes CASSQSGSWYF.

The genes are TRBV6-6 and TRBJ2-4; possibly TRBD1 for D (6 bases). The CDR3 consists of 14 residues. Germline CDR1 reads MNHNY; CDR2 reads SVGAGI (reference sequence). V was shortened by 2 bases and J by 1 base, with 6 bases between the two germline ends. This CDR3 is CASSYDRAKNIQYF. DNA for the CDR3: TGTGCCAGCAGTTACGACAGGGCCAAAAACATTCAGTACTTC.

The rearrangement joins TRBV19 to TRBJ2-1; possible D gene TRBD1, 6 bases. Trimming removed 5 bases from V and 9 bases from J, with 17 bases in between. This CDR3 spans 14 amino acids. Per the germline V gene, CDR1 is LNHDA and CDR2 is SQIVND (reference sequence). This chain's CDR3 is CASSVTGTTVEQFF. DNA for the CDR3: TGTGCCAGTAGTGTTACCGGGACAACGGTTGAGCAGTTCTTC.

CDR3 region: CASSFSGQSSFTDTQYF. As DNA, the CDR3 is TGTGCCAGCAGTTTCTCTGGACAGAGTTCCTTCACAGATACGCAGTATTTT. This rearrangement joins TRBV27 to TRBJ2-3; maybe TRBD1 (6 bases). The CDR3 has 17 amino acids. Germline values: CDR1 MNHEY, CDR2 SMNVEV (reference sequence). V lost 3 bases and J lost 2, with 18 bases in between.

Written as DNA, the CDR3 is TGTGCCAGCAGCCCGACAGGGGGTCCACCCTCTGGAAACACCATATATTTT. Protein product: CASSPTGGPPSGNTIYF. The chain joins TRBV7-3 to TRBJ1-3; 9 bases are a match to TRBD1. The CDR3 runs to 17 residues. The germline V gene encodes CDR1 SGHTA and CDR2 FQGTGA. J was trimmed by 0 bases and V by 5 bases; bases with no gene match: 8.